This T cell receptor beta chain was recorded in a study of T-cell memory formation after mild COVID-19. Overall study results and limits: Balance between CD4 and CD8 was seen in clones contracting day 15 to 85, and a CD4+ lean was seen in later expanders.

From the 5' RACE reads, TCRdb called clonotypes with MiXCR, one entry per CDR3 protein. The data hold about 410,000 distinct CDR3 sequences, with about a sixth observed a single time. As regards this clonotype: Its antigen is not identified.

J was trimmed by 6 bases and V by 6 bases; bases with no gene match: 7. The CDR3 is made up of 15 amino acids. Per the germline V gene, CDR1 is ENHRY and CDR2 is SYGVKD. The sequenced material came from PBMCs or a T cell subset sorted from them (not recorded which). The chain has TRBV10-3 and TRBJ1-5, with TRBD1 matching over 11 bases. This sequence was found in a man aged 18 to 29 who had mild COVID-19 (a few samples of this study predate the infection). Cell type and time point are not known. This CDR3 reads CAISGQGASGQPQHF. Here the CDR3 DNA reads TGTGCCATCAGCGGACAGGGGGCCTCGGGTCAGCCCCAGCATTTT.